The clone carrying this TCR beta chain was recorded a few times. The sample is drawn from a study of T cells in Graves' hyperthyroidism and ophthalmopathy. It was RNA transcripts that yielded the amplified TCR beta CDR3 regions. Initially, a first-round RT-PCR of the TCR CDR3 employed the HTBI primer set. TCRdb used MiXCR to reprocess the multiplex PCR reads, holding one entry per CDR3 protein. The table lists a few hundred thousand distinct CDR3 sequences, 14% to 15% of them singletons, with about 30% in the top ten. Germline CDR1 reads MNHEY; CDR2 reads SMNVEV (reference sequence). V lost 3 bases to trimming and J lost 4 bases; unmatched junction nucleotides: 12. This CDR3 spans 17 amino acids.

The chain has TRBV27 and TRBJ2-7; 10 nucleotides align to TRBD2. This receptor was taken from a woman aged 25 to 39 with Graves' hyperthyroidism. Sequencing used blood. CDR3 protein: CASSLSLAGVSRYEQYF. The CDR3 coding sequence is TGTGCCAGCAGTTTGTCTCTAGCGGGAGTAAGTAGGTACGAGCAGTACTTC.